A selection of T cell receptor beta chains follows, all from one sample in a study of blood T cell repertoires in COVID-19. Here immunoSEQ multiplex PCR was the method, and the copy in TCRdb shows in-frame clones only, minus some. The data contain 50,000 to 65,000 clones, roughly 85% of them seen just once; the ten biggest clones take up 1.2%. The sequenced sample consisted of peripheral blood. The receptors derive from a man aged 40-55 years with acute or convalescent COVID-19. Both conserved end residues are part of each CDR3. The D gene is left open where the match is weak. Only part of the rows carry a size: once, few, many, or a class if the clone is expanded.

TRBJ2-2 . . TRBV3-1/TRBV3-2 CASSQGGGGLNTGELFF TGTGCCAGCAGCCAAGGGGGCGGGGGCCTAAACACCGGGGAGCTGTTTTTT
TRBJ1-2 once . TRBV6-6 CASSPQPSYGYTF TGTGCCAGCAGCCCACAGCCGAGCTATGGCTACACCTTC
TRBJ1-6 . . TRBV23-1 CASSQDGGNSPLHF TGCGCCAGCAGCCAGGACGGAGGGAATTCACCCCTCCACTTT
TRBJ2-7 once . TRBV28 CASSSSSGGGSYEQYF TGTGCCAGCAGTTCTTCCTCGGGGGGCGGCTCCTACGAGCAGTACTTC
TRBJ1-2 few TRBD1 TRBV6-4 CASSPGQGSQYGYTF TGTGCCAGCAGTCCAGGACAGGGGTCTCAGTATGGCTACACCTTC
TRBJ2-5 . . TRBV24-1 CATSDLGGGGGETQYF TGTGCCACCAGTGATTTGGGGGGGGGCGGCGGAGAGACCCAGTACTTC
TRBJ2-2 . . TRBV7-8 CASSPYPGELFF TGTGCCAGCAGCCCCTATCCCGGGGAGCTGTTTTTT
TRBJ2-5 . TRBD2 TRBV11-2 CASSFGGAGETQYF TGTGCCAGCAGCTTCGGGGGGGCTGGAGAGACCCAGTACTTC
TRBJ1-4 . . TRBV24-1 CATSDGGRATNEKLFF TGTGCCACCAGTGACGGCGGGCGGGCAACTAATGAAAAACTGTTTTTT
TRBJ1-1 few TRBD1 TRBV12-3/TRBV12-4 CASSKTGDTEAFF TGTGCCAGCAGTAAGACAGGGGACACTGAAGCTTTCTTT
TRBJ2-2 once TRBD1 TRBV19 CASSSNTGGTGELFF TGTGCCAGTAGTTCGAACACAGGGGGGACCGGGGAGCTGTTTTTT
TRBJ1-2 . TRBD1 TRBV24-1 CATSDSRDRGPGYGYTF TGTGCCACCAGTGATTCGAGGGACAGGGGGCCGGGCTATGGCTACACCTTC
TRBJ1-2 . TRBD1 TRBV4-1 CASSYRTGDVGYTF TGCGCCAGCAGCTACCGGACAGGGGACGTTGGCTACACCTTC
TRBJ1-1 once . TRBV6-9 CASSFLAFF TGTGCCAGCAGTTTCCTAGCTTTCTTT
TRBJ1-1 . . TRBV18 CASHGGLNTEAFF TGTGCCAGTCACGGGGGTTTGAACACTGAAGCTTTCTTT
TRBJ1-1 . . TRBV5-5 CASSSTGLNTEAFF TGTGCCAGCAGCTCCACAGGGCTCAACACTGAAGCTTTCTTT
TRBJ1-6 . . TRBV4-1 CASSQTGINSPLHF TGCGCCAGCAGCCAGACAGGCATTAATTCACCCCTCCACTTT
TRBJ1-6 . . TRBV24-1 CATSDSRLPETLHF TGTGCCACCAGTGACTCCCGACTGCCTGAAACCCTCCACTTT
TRBJ2-6 once . TRBV2 CASEEGSGANVLTF TGTGCCAGCGAGGAGGGCTCTGGGGCCAACGTCCTGACTTTC
TRBJ2-7 once TRBD1 TRBV6-1 CASSVADRVTTYEQYF TGTGCCAGCAGTGTAGCTGACAGGGTAACTACCTACGAGCAGTACTTC
TRBJ1-1 . . TRBV19 CASKEGTRRTEAFF TGTGCCAGTAAAGAGGGGACAAGACGCACTGAAGCTTTCTTT
TRBJ2-7 . . TRBV30 CASDRASSYEQYF TGTGCCTCGGACAGAGCCAGCTCCTACGAGCAGTACTTC
TRBJ2-2 once . TRBV5-1 CASSFTTDTGELFF TGCGCCAGCAGTTTCACTACTGATACCGGGGAGCTGTTTTTT
TRBJ1-1 few . TRBV19 CASSIDPRLLNTEAFF TGTGCCAGTAGTATAGATCCTCGACTCCTGAACACTGAAGCTTTCTTT
TRBJ1-2 . . TRBV7-6 CASSLGGGATANYGYTF TGTGCCAGCAGCTTAGGAGGAGGGGCCACAGCTAACTATGGCTACACCTTC
TRBJ1-2 once TRBD1 TRBV5-3 CARSLLGTGCGYTF TGTGCCAGAAGCTTGTTGGGGACAGGTTGTGGCTACACCTTC
TRBJ2-2 few . TRBV18 CASSRAMERGTGELFF TGTGCCAGCTCACGAGCGATGGAGCGAGGCACCGGGGAGCTGTTTTTT
TRBJ2-4 . . TRBV2 CASSDIPTDIQYF TGTGCCAGCAGTGATATTCCCACGGACATTCAGTACTTC
TRBJ2-2 . . TRBV3-1/TRBV3-2 CASSLQGLDTGELFF TGTGCCAGCAGCCTTCAGGGGTTGGACACCGGGGAGCTGTTTTTT
TRBJ2-3 . TRBD2 TRBV7-3 CASSTGPGGSTDTQYF TGTGCCAGCAGCACCGGGCCGGGGGGGAGCACAGATACGCAGTATTTT
TRBJ2-7 . . TRBV5-4 CASSYTGTGEQYF TGTGCCAGCAGCTACACAGGGACCGGCGAGCAGTACTTC
TRBJ2-1 . . TRBV6-4 CASSVGSGHEQFF TGTGCCAGCAGTGTGGGAAGCGGGCATGAGCAGTTCTTC
TRBJ1-3 once . TRBV5-8 CASTSQGVGNTIYF TGTGCCAGCACCTCACAGGGAGTTGGAAACACCATATATTTT
TRBJ1-3 . TRBD1 TRBV6-5 CASSYDRGGNTIYF TGTGCCAGCAGTTACGACAGGGGAGGAAACACCATATATTTT
TRBJ1-4 once TRBD1 TRBV11-2 CASSLSGQGIVEKLFF TGTGCCAGCAGCTTATCGGGACAGGGTATCGTGGAAAAACTGTTTTTT
TRBJ2-7 . . TRBV5-1 CASSAGQGGEQYF TGCGCCAGCAGTGCCGGTCAGGGAGGCGAGCAGTACTTC
TRBJ1-2 once . TRBV6-5 CASSYDPNFYGYTF TGTGCCAGCAGTTACGATCCTAACTTCTATGGCTACACCTTC
TRBJ2-2 . . TRBV7-2 CASSLAAGYGELFF TGTGCCAGCAGCTTAGCCGCAGGATACGGGGAGCTGTTTTTT
TRBJ2-3 . TRBD2 TRBV5-1 CASSGDSGGTDTQYF TGCGCCAGCAGCGGAGATAGCGGGGGGACAGATACGCAGTATTTT
TRBJ2-7 once . TRBV5-1 CASSPPLATYEQYF TGCGCCAGCAGCCCCCCCCTAGCGACCTACGAGCAGTACTTC
TRBJ2-1 . . TRBV18 CASSPAARGGGNEQFF TGTGCCAGCTCACCGGCAGCGCGAGGGGGTGGAAATGAGCAGTTCTTC
TRBJ2-7 . . TRBV7-9 CASSPFPLSYEQYF TGTGCCAGCAGCCCTTTTCCCCTCTCCTACGAGCAGTACTTC
TRBJ2-5 . . TRBV7-8 CASSPLIRGETQYF TGTGCCAGCAGCCCCTTGATTCGGGGAGAGACCCAGTACTTC
TRBJ1-2 . . TRBV5-1 CASSWAGQLINYGYTF TGCGCCAGCAGCTGGGCCGGACAGCTGATCAACTATGGCTACACCTTC
TRBJ2-7 . TRBD2 TRBV2 CASSDGRPSSGGYEQYF TGTGCCAGCAGTGATGGGCGACCTTCTAGCGGGGGGTACGAGCAGTACTTC
TRBJ2-3 . . TRBV29-1 CSFTGLTDTDTQYF TGCAGCTTCACGGGGTTAACCGATACAGATACGCAGTATTTT
TRBJ1-1 . . TRBV15 CATSRQKNTEAFF TGTGCCACCAGCAGACAGAAGAACACTGAAGCTTTCTTT
TRBJ2-3 . . TRBV7-2 CASSFGRGTDTQYF TGTGCCAGCAGCTTTGGGCGGGGCACAGATACGCAGTATTTT
TRBJ2-7 . . TRBV2 CASSKTLTYEQYF TGTGCCAGCAGTAAGACTCTGACCTACGAGCAGTACTTC
TRBJ1-3 once . TRBV15 CATRRQYSGNTIYF TGTGCCACCAGGAGGCAATACTCTGGAAACACCATATATTTT
TRBJ1-1 . . TRBV28 CASSLYKNTEAFF TGTGCCAGCAGTTTATACAAGAACACTGAAGCTTTCTTT
TRBJ2-2 once . TRBV2 CASSVAEPANTGELFF TGTGCCAGCAGTGTGGCGGAACCCGCGAACACCGGGGAGCTGTTTTTT